The 18 T cell receptor beta chains in this list originate from one sample, sequenced in a study of cytomegalovirus exposure and HLA in healthy donors. This PCR relied on a set of 60 Vbeta primers and 13 Jbeta primers. Method: immunoSEQ multiplex PCR; TCRdb's copy keeps in-frame clones and lacks some. The table includes under 200,000 clones, roughly 80% detected once. The source material was PBMCs. The source is a woman under 30 in good health and CMV-seronegative.

This clone has just a few counts. The chain recombines TRBV6-5 with TRBJ2-3, with 7 positions matching TRBD2. With V trimmed by 6 bases and J by 4 bases, 7 bases remained unmatched. Germline CDR1 reads MNHEY; CDR2 reads SVGAGI. The CDR3 spans 14 residues. The chain's CDR3 is CASRLGGRPDTQYF. The CDR3 DNA reads as TGTGCCAGCAGGTTGGGGGGGAGGCCAGATACGCAGTATTTT.

V is TRBV5-4 and J is TRBJ1-2, with 7 nucleotides matching TRBD1. The V gene end was trimmed by 4 bases and the J gene end by 6 bases; junction bases not matched to a gene: 12. CDR1 and CDR2 from the germline V gene are SGHNT and YYREEE (reference sequence). CDR3 length: 15 residues. CDR3 coding DNA: TGTGCCAGCAGCATGGCCTCGGGACAGCGGGATGGCTACACCTTC. Translated, it gives CASSMASGQRDGYTF.

The chain joins TRBV11-3 to TRBJ2-5; D gene unclear. Germline lookup yields CDR1 SGHNT and CDR2 YENEEA. V lost 3 bases to trimming and J lost 1 base, with 6 bases between them. The CDR3 is 13 amino acids. This CDR3 reads CASSFGGQETQYF. CDR3 in DNA: TGTGCCAGCAGCTTCGGCGGCCAAGAGACCCAGTACTTC.

This chain links TRBV7-9 with TRBJ1-1, with TRBD1 matching over 10 bases. The CDR3 totals 15 residues. From germline, CDR1 is SEHNR and CDR2 FQNEAQ (reference sequence). V lost 3 bases to trimming and J lost 6 bases; unmatched junction nucleotides: 7. The CDR3 DNA is TGTGCCAGCAGCTTCACCGACAGGGGGCGAGCTGAAGCTTTCTTT. Translated: CASSFTDRGRAEAFF.

The gene calls are TRBV7-9 and TRBJ1-1, with 8 bases that match TRBD1. CDR3 length: 16 amino acids. Germline V CDR1 and CDR2: SEHNR, FQNEAQ (reference sequence). Germline trimming cut 4 bases from V and 2 bases from J; bases unmatched to any gene: 9. The CDR3 sequence: CASSSLTGGDNTEAFF. In nucleotides, the CDR3 is TGTGCCAGCAGCTCACTCACAGGGGGAGATAACACTGAAGCTTTCTTT.

V gene TRBV5-6 combines with J gene TRBJ2-7; a weak D match, TRBD1 (6 bases). This CDR3 comprises 13 residues. Germline values: CDR1 SGHDT, CDR2 YYEEEE. V was cut by 4 bases and J by 2 bases, with 10 bases left in between. The CDR3 DNA reads as TGTGCCAGCAGCCCTACAGGGACCTACGAGCAGTACGTC. It specifies CASSPTGTYEQYV.

J is TRBJ2-5 and V is TRBV6-5; D possibly corresponds to TRBD2 (5 bases). The CDR3 sequence is 12 residues long. V lost 4 bases and J lost 9, with 12 bases in between. Germline-derived CDR1 and CDR2 are MNHEY and SVGAGI. This CDR3 is CASSSLERAQYF. CDR3 nucleotide sequence: TGTGCCAGCAGTTCCCTCGAGAGGGCCCAGTACTTC.

This clone has only one observation. CDR3 bases: TGTGCCAGCTCACGAGGGACTAGCGATCCCGAGCAGTACTTC. Its protein product is CASSRGTSDPEQYF. This sequence joins TRBV18 and TRBJ2-7; 10 nucleotides align to TRBD2. This CDR3 is 14 amino acids long. Germline CDR1 is KGHSH and CDR2 is LQKENI. The ends lost 4 bases at V and 6 bases at J; junction bases unmatched: 6.

CDR3: CASSVDRGGEKLFF. In nucleotides, the CDR3 is TGTGCCAGCAGCGTCGACAGGGGGGGTGAAAAACTGTTTTTT. The chain has TRBV9 and TRBJ1-4; 9 bases agree with TRBD1. This CDR3 has 14 amino acids. Trimming took 2 bases from V and 7 from J; bases not matched to a gene: 3. Germline CDR1 is SGDLS and CDR2 is YYNGEE.

The rearrangement uses TRBV27 and TRBJ2-7; 8 bases fit TRBD1. The CDR3 totals 13 residues. CDR1 MNHEY and CDR2 SMNVEV come from the germline V gene (reference sequence). Trimming cost V 4 bases and J 4 bases; bases outside gene matches: 3. The CDR3, as DNA: TGTGCCAGCAGTTCAGGGGGCTTGTACGAGCAGTACTTC. It specifies CASSSGGLYEQYF.

The chain uses TRBV19 and TRBJ1-1, with D tentatively TRBD1 (5 bases). In germline, CDR1 is LNHDA, CDR2 SQIVND (reference sequence). The CDR3 sequence is 12 residues long. V was cut by 7 bases and J by 10 bases, with 16 bases left in between. CDR3 nucleotide sequence: TGTGCCAGTAATCCGCTGGGGGGATCAGCTTTCTTT. This gives the protein CASNPLGGSAFF.

The chain uses TRBV7-8 and TRBJ1-1; 9 nucleotides align to TRBD1. This CDR3 has 14 residues. The V segment lost 3 bases and the J segment 3 bases; nucleotides outside the gene matches: 2. Germline values: CDR1 SGHVS, CDR2 FQNEAQ. The CDR3 here is CASSFGQGYTEAFF. CDR3 in DNA: TGTGCCAGCAGCTTCGGACAGGGGTACACTGAAGCTTTCTTT.

The chain recombines TRBV9 with TRBJ2-7; D possibly corresponds to TRBD2 (6 bases). There are 13 residues in the CDR3. CDR1 is SGDLS and CDR2 is YYNGEE in the germline V gene. V lost 3 bases, J lost 8 bases, and 15 bases lay in between. The CDR3 DNA reads as TGTGCCAGCAGCGCCATACTAGGCGGGAAGCAGTACTTC. Its translation is CASSAILGGKQYF.

The chain couples TRBV14 to TRBJ1-5; the D is unclear. This CDR3 contains 16 residues. The germline V gene encodes CDR1 SGHDN and CDR2 FVKESK. Deletions cut 4 bases from V and 3 bases from J, with 16 bases between. The CDR3 sequence: CASSRETGGSNQPQHF. The CDR3 DNA reads as TGTGCCAGCAGCCGTGAAACGGGAGGTTCCAATCAGCCCCAGCATTTT.

The rearrangement joins TRBV9 to TRBJ2-1; D possibly corresponds to TRBD2 (6 bases). The V gene lost 0 bases and the J gene lost 5 bases, with 12 bases spanning the gap. Germline CDR1 is SGDLS and CDR2 is YYNGEE. The CDR3 runs 15 residues. CDR3 residues: CASSVGGMGNNEQFF. The CDR3 nucleotides read TGTGCCAGCAGCGTAGGCGGGATGGGAAACAATGAGCAGTTCTTC.

The gene calls are TRBV30 and TRBJ1-2; TRBD1 might be the D (6 bases). The V end was cut by 3 bases, the J end by 6 bases, with 14 bases between. The germline V gene has CDR1 GTSNPN and CDR2 SVGIG (reference sequence). The CDR3 consists of 13 residues. CDR3 amino acids: CAWRYRVVHGYTF. For the CDR3, the DNA is TGTGCCTGGAGGTACAGGGTAGTACATGGCTACACCTTC.

Remarks on this clone: One end of the junction does not line up with germline, which may come from a read error. The chain carries TRBV10-1 and TRBJ2-1; D remains ambiguous. This CDR3 region has 13 residues. CDR1 is WNHNN and CDR2 is SYGVQD in the germline V gene (reference sequence). CDR3 region: CASSESIGGASLF. The DNA of the CDR3 is TGCGCCAGCAGTGAGTCGATCGGCGGAGCTTCGCTCTTC.

V usage is TRBV13 and J usage is TRBJ1-2; D gene uncertain. Trimming removed 2 bases from V and 3 bases from J, with 4 bases in between. Per germline, CDR1 PRHDT and CDR2 FYEKMQ (reference sequence). This CDR3 region has 12 residues. The CDR3 sequence: CASSLSYYGYTF. For the CDR3, the DNA is TGTGCCAGCAGCTTAAGCTACTATGGCTACACCTTC.